The clone carrying this T cell receptor (beta chain) was observed at least ten times. The antigen is unknown. Building the TCR beta libraries relied on iRepertoire HTBI primers, and CDR3 regions underwent Arm-PCR. TCRdb used MiXCR to reprocess the multiplex PCR reads, holding one entry per CDR3 protein. The data contain about 440,000 distinct CDR3 sequences, 14% to 15% of them seen just once; the ten biggest clones take up 16%. Time point meaning: newly diagnosed GD, antithyroid drugs for less than 3 months. Extracted PBMC RNA gave rise to the TCR library. The entry originates in a study of regulatory T cells in long-lasting Graves disease. Study conclusions and caveats: Clonotypes that were public and shared totalled roughly 3,000 in persistent patients versus 850 to 1,000 in new patients.

The same sample was also studied in work on T cells in Graves' hyperthyroidism and ophthalmopathy. This second study says: An absence of ophthalmopathy progression within 18 months meant stable Graves' hyperthyroidism. The HTBI primer set served for first-round RT-PCR of the TCR CDR3.

The sequence was obtained from a woman in her twenties or thirties with Graves disease. The sample was peripheral blood mononuclear cells (PBMCs), taken at new diagnosis, from a patient treated with antithyroid drugs.

The CDR3 sequence: CASSLTTGSADTQYF. CDR3 bases: TGTGCCAGCAGCTTAACTACAGGTTCCGCAGATACGCAGTATTTT. This sequence joins TRBV7-3 and TRBJ2-3; maybe TRBD1 (5 bases). The CDR3 has 15 amino acids. V lost 0 bases and J lost 4, with 11 bases in between. CDR1 and CDR2 from the germline V gene are SGHTA and FQGTGA.